This T cell receptor beta chain stems from a study of Ad26.COV2.S vaccination and SARS-CoV-2 variants. The overall study: Once, or twice with 56 days between doses, Ad26.COV2.S was given intramuscularly.

Here immunoSEQ multiplex PCR was the method, and the copy in TCRdb shows in-frame clones only, minus some. Of a few hundred thousand clones in the sample, 75% to 90% were seen once. Broader study findings: Vaccine recipients and placebo recipients showed similar non-spike TCR breadth. People who got the vaccine had more spike-specific TCR breadth than people who got placebo.

The germline gives CDR1 SGHDN, CDR2 FVKESK. V lost 4 bases and J 5 bases, leaving 14 bases between the germline ends. The CDR3 covers 14 residues. Described treatment: roughly 19 received Ad26.COV2.S at low or high dose, single or two shots; about 5 received placebo; per-sample allocation not given. The samples were gathered on day 63 after the first injection of vaccine or placebo. Notes on this clone: Its antigen is undetermined.

The TCR sequence derives from a person aged 18-65 years who received the Ad26.COV2.S COVID-19 vaccine or a placebo. This chain connects TRBV14 to TRBJ1-2, with no clear D. The specimen was peripheral blood, collected in a trial of Ad26.COV2.S vaccine versus placebo. Written as DNA, the CDR3 is TGTGCCAGCAGCCTAGCCCACTCGGGGTATGGCTACACCTTC. It encodes CASSLAHSGYGYTF.